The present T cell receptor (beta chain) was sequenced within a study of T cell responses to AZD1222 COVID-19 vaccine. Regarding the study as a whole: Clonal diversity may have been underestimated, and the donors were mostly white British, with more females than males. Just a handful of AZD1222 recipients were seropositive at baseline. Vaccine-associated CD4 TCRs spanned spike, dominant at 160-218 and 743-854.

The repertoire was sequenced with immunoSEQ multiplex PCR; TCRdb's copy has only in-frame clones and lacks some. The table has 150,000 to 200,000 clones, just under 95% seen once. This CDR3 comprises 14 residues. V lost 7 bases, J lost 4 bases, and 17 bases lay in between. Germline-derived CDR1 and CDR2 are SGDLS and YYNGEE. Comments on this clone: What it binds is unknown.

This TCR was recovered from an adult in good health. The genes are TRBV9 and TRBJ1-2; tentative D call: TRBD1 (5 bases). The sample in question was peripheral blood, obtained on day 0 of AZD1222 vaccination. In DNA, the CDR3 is TGTGCCAGCGGAGAGTCGGGGCAGAGCTATGGCTACACCTTC. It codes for CASGESGQSYGYTF.